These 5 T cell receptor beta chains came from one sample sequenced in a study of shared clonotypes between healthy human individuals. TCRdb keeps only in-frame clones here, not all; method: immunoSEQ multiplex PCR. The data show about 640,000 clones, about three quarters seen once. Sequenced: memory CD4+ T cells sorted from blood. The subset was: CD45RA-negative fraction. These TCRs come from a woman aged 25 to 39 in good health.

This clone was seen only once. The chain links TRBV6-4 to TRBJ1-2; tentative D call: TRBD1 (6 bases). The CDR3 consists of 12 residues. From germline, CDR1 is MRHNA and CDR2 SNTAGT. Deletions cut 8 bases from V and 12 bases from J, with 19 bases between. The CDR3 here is CASVIRTVRDTF. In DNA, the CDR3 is TGTGCCAGCGTCATTCGGACAGTACGAGACACCTTC.

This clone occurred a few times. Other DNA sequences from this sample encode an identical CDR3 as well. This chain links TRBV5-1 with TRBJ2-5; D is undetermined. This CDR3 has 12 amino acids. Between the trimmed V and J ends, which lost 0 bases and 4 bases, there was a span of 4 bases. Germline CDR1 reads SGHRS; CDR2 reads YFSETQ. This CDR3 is CASSLEGETQYF. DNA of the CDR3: TGCGCCAGCAGCTTGGAAGGAGAGACCCAGTACTTC.

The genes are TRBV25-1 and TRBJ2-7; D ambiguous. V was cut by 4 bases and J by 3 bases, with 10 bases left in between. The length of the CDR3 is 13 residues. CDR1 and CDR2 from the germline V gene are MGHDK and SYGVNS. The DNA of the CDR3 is TGTGCCAGCAGTGGGCACACCCACTACGAGCAGTACTTC. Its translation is CASSGHTHYEQYF.

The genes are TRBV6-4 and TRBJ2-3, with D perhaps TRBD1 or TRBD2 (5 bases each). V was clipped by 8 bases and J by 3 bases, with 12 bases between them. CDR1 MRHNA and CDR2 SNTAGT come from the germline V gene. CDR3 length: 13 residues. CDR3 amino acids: CASGAGGTDTQYF. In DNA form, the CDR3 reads TGTGCCAGCGGGGCGGGTGGAACAGATACGCAGTATTTT.

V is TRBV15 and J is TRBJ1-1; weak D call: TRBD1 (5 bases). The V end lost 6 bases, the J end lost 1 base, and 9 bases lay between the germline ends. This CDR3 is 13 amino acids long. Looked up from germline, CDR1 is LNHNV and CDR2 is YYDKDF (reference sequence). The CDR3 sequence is CATRPTGNTEAFF. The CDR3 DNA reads TGTGCCACCAGGCCCACAGGGAACACTGAAGCTTTCTTT.